This passage covers 26 T cell receptor beta chains from one sample sequenced in a study of response to subunit inactivated influenza vaccine. Each CDR3 protein is one row after TCRdb ran MiXCR on the RT-PCR reads. The sample has approximately 310,000 distinct CDR3 sequences, 21% seen once. Here the sequenced sample was PBMCs from blood, taken about 20 months after vaccination. These receptors were collected from a man aged 45-69 years who received an inactivated influenza vaccine.

This chain links TRBV5-1 with TRBJ2-7, with TRBD1 matching over 7 bases. Germline V gene data show CDR1 as SGHRS and CDR2 as YFSETQ. V lost 5 bases to trimming and J lost 2 bases; unmatched junction nucleotides: 4. The CDR3 is 13 residues long. Written as DNA, the CDR3 is TGCGCCAGCAGGGGGACAGCCGCCTACGAGCAGTACTTC. Translation: CASRGTAAYEQYF.

This clonotype turned up a few times. The chain recombines TRBV2 with TRBJ1-1; 9 bases fit TRBD1. Germline-derived CDR1 and CDR2 are SNHLY and FYNNEI. V lost 6 bases, J lost 1 base, and 3 bases stayed unmatched. CDR3 length: 14 amino acids. In DNA form, the CDR3 reads TGTGCCAGCAGGGAGGGACAGGGGAACACTGAAGCTTTCTTT. This translates into CASREGQGNTEAFF.

V is TRBV29-1 and J is TRBJ2-3, with TRBD2 identical over 8 bases. This CDR3 is built from 15 residues. Germline values: CDR1 SQVTM, CDR2 ANQGSEA. J lost 3 bases, V lost 3 bases, and 8 bases had no gene match. The CDR3, as DNA: TGCAGCGTTGAGGGGGGTGAGCGGGAGACAGATACGCAGTATTTT. It codes for CSVEGGERETDTQYF.

The V gene is TRBV24-1, the J gene TRBJ2-5, with unresolved D. The length of the CDR3 is 14 residues. Per the germline V gene, CDR1 is KGHDR and CDR2 is SFDVKD. Between the trimmed V and J ends, which lost 4 bases and 2 bases, there was a span of 10 bases. CDR3 sequence: CATSEGGRQETQYF. Written as DNA, the CDR3 is TGTGCCACCAGTGAAGGTGGCAGACAAGAGACCCAGTACTTC.

The J gene is TRBJ1-5, the V gene TRBV6-5, with 9 bases matching TRBD1. V dropped 2 bases and J dropped 7; count of bases not matched to a gene: 9. The CDR3 has 16 residues. The germline V gene has CDR1 MNHEY and CDR2 SVGAGI. This CDR3 reads CASSYGSGTGYQPQHF. The CDR3 region has the DNA TGTGCCAGCAGTTACGGGTCGGGGACAGGGTACCAGCCCCAGCATTTT.

The chain recombines TRBV10-2 with TRBJ1-2; D gene uncertain. Germline-derived CDR1 and CDR2 are WSHSY and SAAADI. Between the trimmed V and J ends, which lost 8 bases and 2 bases, there was a span of 9 bases. The CDR3 totals 12 residues. The CDR3 sequence is CASGRLNYGYTF. Here the CDR3 DNA reads TGCGCCAGCGGACGGTTAAACTATGGCTACACCTTC.

The chain has TRBV12-3 or TRBV12-4 and TRBJ1-6; 8 bases fit TRBD1. The CDR3 extends over 13 amino acids. V lost 7 bases and J lost 10; bases outside the gene matches: 6. CDR3 nucleotides: TGTGCCAGCAAGCGGACAGGGCAGTCACCCCTCCACTTT. This encodes CASKRTGQSPLHF.

The CDR3 region has the DNA TGTGCCAGCTCACCACCGGGGGCCAGAACCTACGAGCAGTACTTC. Residues: CASSPPGARTYEQYF. The V call is TRBV18, the J call TRBJ2-7, with a possible D match to TRBD1 (6 bases). There are 15 residues in the CDR3. CDR1 and CDR2 (germline): KGHSH, LQKENI. Trimming left V 0 bases short and J 2 bases short, with 11 bases between.

This clonotype has only a few counts. The chain employs TRBV2 and TRBJ1-1; tentatively, D is TRBD1 (6 bases). The germline CDR1 and CDR2 sequences are SNHLY and FYNNEI. This CDR3 is built from 13 residues. V was pared by 7 bases and J by 8 bases, with 17 bases between. CDR3 sequence reads: CASNGGGHIEAFF. CDR3 DNA sequence: TGTGCCAGCAATGGAGGGGGGCATATCGAAGCTTTCTTT. Together with reference TRBV2 and TRBJ1-1, the CDR3 gives the full variable domain: EPEVTQTPSHQVTQMGQEVILRCVPISNHLYFYWYRQILGQKVEFLVSFYNNEISEKSEIFDDQFSVERPDGSNFTLKIRSTKLEDSAMYFCASNGGGHIEAFFGQGTRLTVV.

As concerns this clonotype: Because the CDR3 is missing its conserved closing phenylalanine or tryptophan, this is likely a read error. The chain employs TRBV5-6 and TRBJ1-2; 7 bases are shared with TRBD1. The CDR3 sequence is 14 residues long. With V trimmed by 1 base and J by 8 bases, 8 bases remained unmatched. CDR1 and CDR2 (germline): SGHDT, YYEEEE. CDR3 loop: CASSLIDRAEGYTL. The CDR3 coding sequence is TGTGCCAGCAGCTTGATCGACAGGGCGGAAGGCTACACCTTG.

V usage is TRBV4-3 and J usage is TRBJ2-7; tentatively, D is TRBD1 (6 bases). V was cut by 1 base and J by 2 bases, with 12 bases left in between. Germline loops: CDR1 LGHNA, CDR2 YSLEER. There are 15 residues in the CDR3. CDR3 bases: TGCGCCAGCAGCCAAGTCCGACAGGCCCCCTACGAGCAGTACTTC. This encodes CASSQVRQAPYEQYF.

The rearrangement links TRBV7-9 to TRBJ1-2; maybe TRBD1 (6 bases). Germline assignment: CDR1 SEHNR and CDR2 FQNEAQ (reference sequence). The CDR3 is 14 residues long. Trimming cost V 2 bases and J 5 bases, with 12 bases left between them. The CDR3 loop is CASSLKAGAYGYTF. For the CDR3, the DNA is TGTGCCAGCAGCTTAAAGGCGGGGGCATATGGCTACACCTTC.

This clonotype has a handful of counts. The V gene is TRBV4-1, the J gene TRBJ1-6; D is ambiguous. Trimming stripped 3 bases from V and 4 bases from J, with 4 bases between. The germline gives CDR1 MGHRA, CDR2 YSYEKL. This CDR3 spans 13 amino acids. The CDR3 sequence is CASSHLYNSPLHF. As DNA, the CDR3 is TGCGCCAGCAGCCACCTTTATAATTCACCCCTCCACTTT.

This clonotype was seen many times. The V and J genes are TRBV24-1 and TRBJ1-2; possible D gene TRBD1, 5 bases. The germline gives CDR1 KGHDR, CDR2 SFDVKD. The CDR3 runs 12 residues. V was trimmed by 5 bases and J by 3 bases, leaving 6 bases between them. The CDR3 reads CATSAQDYGYTF. In DNA, the CDR3 is TGTGCCACCAGTGCACAGGACTATGGCTACACCTTC.

The chain has TRBV12-3 or TRBV12-4 and TRBJ1-1; tentative D call: TRBD1 (5 bases). V lost 7 bases and J 4 bases, leaving 16 bases between the germline ends. This CDR3 contains 14 residues. The CDR3 reads CASIRGVGGTEAFF. CDR3 coding DNA: TGTGCCAGCATCCGCGGCGTGGGGGGCACTGAAGCTTTCTTT.

This clonotype was observed many times. The chain uses TRBV28 and TRBJ2-2; 9 bases fit TRBD1. The junction had 9 bases not matched to a gene; V was cut back by 4 bases and J by 6 bases. This CDR3 has 16 residues. Germline loops: CDR1 MDHEN, CDR2 SYDVKM. CDR3 bases: TGTGCCAGCAGTTGGCCGGGACAGGGCCTGTCCGGGGAGCTGTTTTTT. Protein sequence: CASSWPGQGLSGELFF. The complete variable domain, with remaining parts taken from reference TRBV28 and TRBJ2-2, reads DVKVTQSSRYLVKRTGEKVFLECVQDMDHENMFWYRQDPGLGLRLIYFSYDVKMKEKGDIPEGYSVSREKKERFSLILESASTNQTSMYLCASSWPGQGLSGELFFGEGSRLTVL.

This clonotype has at least ten counts. The J gene is TRBJ2-7, the V gene TRBV6-1; D unclear. The CDR3 consists of 13 residues. CDR1 is MNHNS and CDR2 is SASEGT in the germline V gene. V lost 5 bases and J 3 bases, leaving 11 bases between the germline ends. The CDR3 DNA reads as TGTGCCAGCAGTCTGCAGCCTAGCTACGAGCAGTACTTC. It specifies CASSLQPSYEQYF.

The genes are TRBV10-3 and TRBJ1-1, with D perhaps TRBD1 (5 bases). Germline CDR1 ENHRY, CDR2 SYGVKD. With 10 bases removed from V and 2 bases from J, the gap between germline ends came to 20 bases. This CDR3 region has 15 residues. CDR3 sequence: CANQRSREPNTEAFF. CDR3 coding DNA: TGTGCCAACCAAAGGAGCAGGGAACCTAACACTGAAGCTTTCTTT.

This clonotype was counted between two and nine times. The rearrangement joins TRBV20-1 to TRBJ2-1, with TRBD2 identical over 10 bases. There are 14 residues in the CDR3. V was clipped by 5 bases and J by 2 bases; unmatched bases: 3. Germline V gene lookup returns CDR1 DFQATT and CDR2 SNEGSKA (reference sequence). This CDR3 reads CSAQRGGPYNEQFF. Written as DNA, the CDR3 is TGCAGTGCTCAGCGGGGGGGCCCCTACAATGAGCAGTTCTTC.

On this clonotype: This may arise from a read error, as a much more abundant clone is one base away. The missing conserved phenylalanine or tryptophan at the end of this CDR3 makes a read error likely. The chain joins TRBV20-1 to TRBJ1-5; D ambiguous. CDR1 DFQATT and CDR2 SNEGSKA come from the germline V gene (reference sequence). The CDR3 runs to 14 residues. V was trimmed by 7 bases and J by 3 bases, leaving 16 bases between them. DNA for the CDR3: TGCAGTGTTCATGGCCCAGGAAACAATCAGCCCCAGCATTGT. This codes for CSVHGPGNNQPQHC.

The chain combines TRBV7-9 with TRBJ2-1, with TRBD1 identical over 10 bases. J was trimmed by 4 bases and V by 5 bases; bases with no gene match: 8. Looked up from germline, CDR1 is SEHNR and CDR2 is FQNEAQ (reference sequence). CDR3 length: 16 residues. The CDR3 DNA reads TGTGCCAGCAGCGGCAGCGGGACAGGGGATTACAATGAGCAGTTCTTC. The encoded protein is CASSGSGTGDYNEQFF.

This chain links TRBV19 with TRBJ2-7; 7 bases align to TRBD2. This CDR3 spans 15 amino acids. CDR1 and CDR2 (germline): LNHDA, SQIVND (reference sequence). V shed 5 bases, J shed 0 bases, and the junction held 7 bases outside the gene matches. CDR3 in DNA: TGTGCCAGTAGTCTGGGACTAAAATACTCCTACGAGCAGTACTTC. Translation gives CASSLGLKYSYEQYF.

Concerning this clonotype: A much larger clonotype is one base distant, so this may be a read error. The chain carries TRBV18 and TRBJ2-3, with D unclear. The germline V gene encodes CDR1 KGHSH and CDR2 LQKENI. The CDR3 extends over 13 amino acids. V shed 2 bases and J shed 8 bases, with 11 bases lying between them. CDR3 amino acids: CASSPFELVTQYF. The CDR3 DNA reads TGTGCCAGCTCACCATTTGAGCTAGTTACGCAGTATTTT.

In regard to this clonotype: Relative to the germline gene, one junction end is altered; a read error may explain this. The chain has TRBV20-1 and TRBJ1-1, with a possible D match to TRBD1 (5 bases). The CDR3 has 15 amino acids. In germline, CDR1 is DFQATT, CDR2 SNEGSKA (reference sequence). CDR3 in amino acids: CSARAPLGPNTDAFF. DNA for the CDR3: TGCAGTGCTAGAGCTCCGTTGGGACCGAACACTGATGCTTTCTTT.

The chain couples TRBV6-1 to TRBJ2-1; 10 nucleotides agree with TRBD2. The CDR3 runs 14 residues. Germline-derived CDR1 and CDR2 are MNHNS and SASEGT. J gave up 8 bases and V 6 bases, and 7 bases lay outside the gene matches. This CDR3 is CASRPGLANDEQFF. The CDR3 DNA reads TGTGCCAGCAGACCGGGACTAGCGAACGATGAGCAGTTCTTC.

The chain uses TRBV20-1 and TRBJ1-5; no reliable D call. V gave up 5 bases and J gave up 7 bases, with 15 bases separating them. Germline V gene lookup returns CDR1 DFQATT and CDR2 SNEGSKA (reference sequence). CDR3 length: 13 residues. DNA of the CDR3: TGCAGTGCTGCCCATGGCAGTGGGCAGCCCCAGCATTTT. Translating gives CSAAHGSGQPQHF.